Each of the 23 T cell receptor beta chains below was sequenced from the same sample in a study of CXCR3-negative and CXCR3-positive naive CD8 T cells. 5' RACE that incorporated UMI labels was used to prepare the TRB cDNA libraries. TCRdb derives one entry per CDR3 protein from the 5' RACE reads, leaving out DNA. This sample's clone table lists tens of thousands of distinct CDR3 sequences. These TCRs are of unknown antigen specificity. Study-wide results and caveats: Naive cells positive for CXCR3 carried more hydrophobic TRB CDR3s than CXCR3-negative ones.

Source material: naive CXCR3+ CD8+ T cells from blood. Sample subset: CD45RO-CCR7+CD27+CD95- naive CD8+ T cells expressing CXCR3 (TNR3+). The receptors originated from a human donor in good health. Some clones in this sample may be carry-over from other donors' samples.

The CDR3 spells CASSREGLAGLQETQYF. This chain joins TRBV7-6 and TRBJ2-5; as DNA is missing, the TRBD2 call by TCRdb cannot be tested. CDR1 is SGHVS, CDR2 FNYEAQ, per germline. This CDR3 is 17 amino acids long. The full variable domain, in which reference TRBV7-6 and TRBJ2-5 provide the parts outside the CDR3, is GAGVSQSPRYKVTKRGQDVALRCDPISGHVSLYWYRQALGQGPEFLTYFNYEAQQDKSGLPNDRFSAERPEGSISTLTIQRTEQRDSAMYRCASSREGLAGLQETQYFGPGTRLLVL.

This chain joins TRBV28 and TRBJ2-1; the TCRdb D gene call, TRBD2, has no DNA to confirm it. CDR3 length: 16 residues. CDR1 is MDHEN, CDR2 SYDVKM, per germline. The CDR3 region is CASRKTSGRAGNEQFF.

CDR3 region: CASSPYQGANVLTF. The chain carries TRBV5-5 and TRBJ2-6. Germline assignment: CDR1 SGHKS and CDR2 YYEKEE (reference sequence). The CDR3 extends over 14 amino acids.

This sequence joins TRBV28 and TRBJ2-7. CDR1 MDHEN and CDR2 SYDVKM come from the germline V gene. The CDR3 spans 15 residues. Here the CDR3 reads CASSPIGSRAYEQYF.

The chain joins TRBV14 to TRBJ2-5; TCRdb lists TRBD2, though no DNA is available to test this call. Germline V CDR1 and CDR2: SGHDN, FVKESK. This CDR3 has 17 residues. CDR3: CASSQTLALGREETQYF.

The CDR3 sequence is CASSPLSGAQETQYF. The gene calls are TRBV14 and TRBJ2-5; TCRdb returns TRBD1, unconfirmable since there is no DNA. The CDR3 length is 15 residues. Germline CDR1 reads SGHDN; CDR2 reads FVKESK.

This chain connects TRBV7-9 to TRBJ2-7; there is no DNA to check the TCRdb D call of TRBD2. The V gene's germline CDR1 is SEHNR and CDR2 FQNEAQ (reference sequence). CDR3 length: 15 amino acids. CDR3: CASSLVQTNSYEQYF.

The chain's CDR3 is CASSLVPSGFLTGELFF. This chain joins TRBV12-3 or TRBV12-4 and TRBJ2-2; TCRdb reports TRBD2, a call that lacks DNA to check it against. This CDR3 has 17 residues.

This chain uses TRBV7-3 with TRBJ1-1; TCRdb's assignment of TRBD1 cannot be checked, as there is no DNA. The germline V gene encodes CDR1 SGHTA and CDR2 FQGTGA. CDR3 length equals 13 residues. The CDR3 reads CASSPDGGPEAFF.

The chain links TRBV7-6 to TRBJ2-1; TCRdb returns TRBD1, unconfirmable since there is no DNA. The CDR3 spans 15 residues. Germline V gene data show CDR1 as SGHVS and CDR2 as FNYEAQ. The CDR3 sequence: CASSSAGGQGHEQFF.

The chain employs TRBV28 and TRBJ2-2; TCRdb returns TRBD2, unconfirmable since there is no DNA. CDR1 is MDHEN, CDR2 SYDVKM, per germline. The CDR3 spans 15 residues. The CDR3 region is CASSYEAREAGELFF.

This chain links TRBV6-2 or TRBV6-3 with TRBJ2-2; the D gene TCRdb calls, TRBD1, cannot be checked with no DNA. Germline CDR1 reads MNHEY; CDR2 reads SVGEGT. This CDR3 contains 16 residues. CDR3 residues: CASSHPRTGRDGELFF.

The V call is TRBV12-3 or TRBV12-4, the J call TRBJ2-7; TCRdb designates TRBD1, a call that cannot be tested without DNA. This CDR3 is built from 14 residues. CDR3 sequence: CASRPAPGAHEQYF.

V usage is TRBV12-3 or TRBV12-4 and J usage is TRBJ2-5. This CDR3 contains 14 residues. The CDR3 loop is CASSHQALQETQYF.

The chain couples TRBV4-1 to TRBJ2-2. This CDR3 has 12 amino acids. Germline V CDR1 and CDR2: MGHRA, YSYEKL. The CDR3 spells CASSHPTGELFF.

This CDR3 reads CASRLRFGTDTQYF. V usage is TRBV7-6 and J usage is TRBJ2-3. This CDR3 spans 14 amino acids. CDR1 SGHVS and CDR2 FNYEAQ come from the germline V gene. Full variable domain (missing parts from reference TRBV7-6 and TRBJ2-3): GAGVSQSPRYKVTKRGQDVALRCDPISGHVSLYWYRQALGQGPEFLTYFNYEAQQDKSGLPNDRFSAERPEGSISTLTIQRTEQRDSAMYRCASRLRFGTDTQYFGPGTRLTVL.

The chain couples TRBV20-1 to TRBJ2-7; TCRdb picks TRBD1, but there is no DNA to check that call. From germline, CDR1 is DFQATT and CDR2 SNEGSKA (reference sequence). CDR3 length: 14 amino acids. The CDR3 region is CSARAGELSYEQYF.

The rearrangement uses TRBV29-1 and TRBJ2-7; the TCRdb call, TRBD1, lacks DNA for checking. The CDR3 has 12 amino acids. Germline-derived CDR1 and CDR2 are SQVTM and ANQGSEA. CDR3 region: CSVESPGYEQYF.

This chain connects TRBV12-3 or TRBV12-4 to TRBJ2-1; TCRdb's D gene call, TRBD2, goes unchecked for lack of DNA. The CDR3 spans 14 residues. The CDR3 protein is CASSRGGRGDEQSF.

This rearrangement joins TRBV6-2 or TRBV6-3 to TRBJ2-7; TCRdb selects TRBD2, and the lack of DNA leaves this call unchecked. Germline CDR1 MNHEY, CDR2 SVGEGT. The CDR3 is made up of 11 amino acids. CDR3 loop: CATSLGGEQYF.

The chain joins TRBV6-5 to TRBJ2-7; TCRdb's D gene call, TRBD2, goes unchecked for lack of DNA. The germline V gene has CDR1 MNHEY and CDR2 SVGAGI. This CDR3 has 15 residues. The CDR3 sequence is CASSSSGGATYEQYF.

The rearrangement uses TRBV6-2 or TRBV6-3 and TRBJ1-1. There are 14 residues in the CDR3. Germline-derived CDR1 and CDR2 are MNHEY and SVGEGT. The CDR3 sequence is CASMALAEVAEAFF.

The rearrangement uses TRBV12-3 or TRBV12-4 and TRBJ2-7. The CDR3 has 11 residues. This chain's CDR3 is CASSHTYEQYF.